This is a list of T cell receptor beta chains from one sample in a study of tumor and adjacent non-tumor tissue in lung cancer. TCRdb ran MiXCR on the multiplex PCR reads and lists one entry per CDR3 protein. The sample consists of 70,000 to 80,000 distinct CDR3 sequences, about two thirds of them appearing once. Sequenced sample: lung tumor tissue. The receptors were gathered from a woman aged 40 to 50 with non-small cell lung cancer. CDR3s include the opening cysteine and the closing phenylalanine or tryptophan. A D gene is named only where the DNA matches it firmly. Only part of the rows carry a size: once, few, many, or a class if the clone is expanded.

d_gene: NA
abundance: NA
j_gene: TRBJ2-3
v_gene: TRBV7-3
CDR3nt: TGTGCCAGCAGCTTAACGCCAGGGAACACAGATACGCAGTATTTT
CDR3aa: CASSLTPGNTDTQYF

d_gene: NA
abundance: NA
j_gene: TRBJ2-2
v_gene: TRBV5-6
CDR3nt: TGTGCCAGCAGCCCCCCAGCTTTCCCCGGGGAACTGTTTTTT
CDR3aa: CASSPPAFPGELFF

d_gene: TRBD2
abundance: NA
j_gene: TRBJ2-1
v_gene: TRBV11-3
CDR3nt: TGTGACAGCAGCTCGGAGGGGACTAGCGGGGGCAATAAGGGGTTCTTC
CDR3aa: CDSSSEGTSGGNKGFF

d_gene: NA
abundance: NA
j_gene: TRBJ1-1
v_gene: TRBV29-1
CDR3nt: TGCAGCCCTTCGAAAGGGTCGAAGACTGATGCTTTCTTT
CDR3aa: CSPSKGSKTDAFF

d_gene: NA
abundance: NA
j_gene: TRBJ2-1
v_gene: TRBV2
CDR3nt: TGTGCCAGCAGTGTAAATATTGGGGGGAATGAGCAGTTCTTC
CDR3aa: CASSVNIGGNEQFF

d_gene: NA
abundance: NA
j_gene: TRBJ2-5
v_gene: TRBV24-1
CDR3nt: TGTGCCACCAGTGTTGGGACGAAAGAGACCCAGTACTTC
CDR3aa: CATSVGTKETQYF

d_gene: TRBD1
abundance: NA
j_gene: TRBJ1-1
v_gene: TRBV6-5
CDR3nt: TGTGCCAGCACCCGACAGGGCTCGTTGGCTGAAACTTTCTTT
CDR3aa: CASTRQGSLAETFF

d_gene: NA
abundance: NA
j_gene: TRBJ2-1
v_gene: TRBV5-4
CDR3nt: TGTGCCAGCAGCTTGGGGGCGTCAGGGATGGCCACTGAGCAGTTCTTC
CDR3aa: CASSLGASGMATEQFF

d_gene: NA
abundance: many
j_gene: TRBJ2-7
v_gene: TRBV28
CDR3nt: TGTGCCAGCAGTTTAGGCGGGGCCTCCTACGAGCAGTACTTC
CDR3aa: CASSLGGASYEQYF

d_gene: NA
abundance: NA
j_gene: TRBJ1-1
v_gene: TRBV10-3
CDR3nt: TGTGTCACGGGAAAAGGGACAAACATGGACACTGAAGCTTTCTTT
CDR3aa: CVTGKGTNMDTEAFF

d_gene: TRBD2
abundance: NA
j_gene: TRBJ2-1
v_gene: TRBV12-3/TRBV12-4
CDR3nt: TGTGCCAGCGCCCCCGGGCCCCTAGCGGGAGCGTATGGGCAGTTCTTT
CDR3aa: CASAPGPLAGAYGQFF

d_gene: NA
abundance: NA
j_gene: TRBJ1-1
v_gene: TRBV10-2
CDR3nt: TGTGTCACCAACGGGGCGGTGAACACTGAAGCTTTCTTT
CDR3aa: CVTNGAVNTEAFF

d_gene: NA
abundance: NA
j_gene: TRBJ1-4
v_gene: TRBV6-5
CDR3nt: TGTACCAGCGGTTACCGGGGGTCCCGTGAAAAACTGTTTTTT
CDR3aa: CTSGYRGSREKLFF

d_gene: NA
abundance: NA
j_gene: TRBJ2-7
v_gene: TRBV11-2
CDR3nt: TGTGCCAGCAGTTTAGATTCTCAGAGGTCCTACGAGCAGTACTTC
CDR3aa: CASSLDSQRSYEQYF

d_gene: NA
abundance: NA
j_gene: TRBJ2-1
v_gene: TRBV11-3
CDR3nt: TGTACCAGCAGCATAGAAGGGTATGAGCATTTCTTC
CDR3aa: CTSSIEGYEHFF

d_gene: TRBD1
abundance: many
j_gene: TRBJ2-2
v_gene: TRBV5-5
CDR3nt: TGTGCCAGCAGCGCCGGGACAGCGGACACCGGGGAGCTGTTTTTT
CDR3aa: CASSAGTADTGELFF

d_gene: NA
abundance: NA
j_gene: TRBJ2-3
v_gene: TRBV11-2
CDR3nt: TGTGCCAGCAGCTTAGTCTCCCAGGGTAGCCCAGATACGCAATATTTT
CDR3aa: CASSLVSQGSPDTQYF

d_gene: TRBD1
abundance: NA
j_gene: TRBJ1-1
v_gene: TRBV29-1
CDR3nt: TGTAGCGTTTCAAAGGGGGCGGGGTCCACTGAAGCTTTCTTT
CDR3aa: CSVSKGAGSTEAFF

d_gene: TRBD2
abundance: NA
j_gene: TRBJ2-5
v_gene: TRBV20-1
CDR3nt: TGCAGTACCAGCGGGAATGAAGAGACCCAGTACTTC
CDR3aa: CSTSGNEETQYF

d_gene: NA
abundance: NA
j_gene: TRBJ1-5
v_gene: TRBV5-6
CDR3nt: TGTGCCAGCAGCTCGAGATTTGGGGGACTCAATCAGCCCCAGCATTTT
CDR3aa: CASSSRFGGLNQPQHF

d_gene: NA
abundance: NA
j_gene: TRBJ2-7
v_gene: TRBV29-1
CDR3nt: TGCAGCGTACGGACAATGTTCTCCTACGAACAGTACTTC
CDR3aa: CSVRTMFSYEQYF

d_gene: NA
abundance: many
j_gene: TRBJ1-1
v_gene: TRBV6-1
CDR3nt: TGTGCCAGCAGTCGATCAGGAAATAGGGCAAACACTGAAGCTTTCTTT
CDR3aa: CASSRSGNRANTEAFF

d_gene: TRBD1
abundance: NA
j_gene: TRBJ2-6
v_gene: TRBV11-2
CDR3nt: TGTACCAGCAGCGGAAGGACAGGGGGCTCCTCTGGGGCCAACATCCTGACTTTC
CDR3aa: CTSSGRTGGSSGANILTF

d_gene: NA
abundance: NA
j_gene: TRBJ2-7
v_gene: TRBV7-9
CDR3nt: TGTGCCTGCAGCTTATTCTCCACTTACGAGCAGTACTTC
CDR3aa: CACSLFSTYEQYF

d_gene: TRBD2
abundance: many
j_gene: TRBJ2-1
v_gene: TRBV4-2
CDR3nt: TGTGCCAGCAGCCAAGATAACGGGAGGGGGTACAATGAGCAGTTCTTC
CDR3aa: CASSQDNGRGYNEQFF

d_gene: NA
abundance: NA
j_gene: TRBJ2-3
v_gene: TRBV11-2
CDR3nt: TGTGCCAGCAGCCGCCTTATAGTGGCGGGTTCCACGGATACGCAGTATTTT
CDR3aa: CASSRLIVAGSTDTQYF

d_gene: NA
abundance: once
j_gene: TRBJ2-5
v_gene: TRBV7-9
CDR3nt: TGTGCCAGCAGCTTATGGTTGGGAGTGGGGACCCGAGAGACCCAGTACTTC
CDR3aa: CASSLWLGVGTRETQYF

d_gene: NA
abundance: NA
j_gene: TRBJ2-2
v_gene: TRBV29-1
CDR3nt: TGCAGCCACCGCACCGGGATGGAGGGGGAGCTGTTTTTT
CDR3aa: CSHRTGMEGELFF

d_gene: NA
abundance: NA
j_gene: TRBJ2-5
v_gene: TRBV11-3
CDR3nt: TGTGCTAACAGCCCCAAAGGAGAGACCCAGTACTTC
CDR3aa: CANSPKGETQYF

d_gene: NA
abundance: NA
j_gene: TRBJ1-2
v_gene: TRBV2
CDR3nt: TGTGCCAGAGGGGGAGTGGATGGCTACACCTTC
CDR3aa: CARGGVDGYTF

d_gene: TRBD1
abundance: NA
j_gene: TRBJ2-3
v_gene: TRBV6-1
CDR3nt: TGTGCCACATTCGAGGACAGGGGGCGAGGCACAGATACGCAGTATTTT
CDR3aa: CATFEDRGRGTDTQYF

d_gene: NA
abundance: NA
j_gene: TRBJ1-5
v_gene: TRBV6-6
CDR3nt: TGTACCAGCAGAAACAGGGTTGTGCCGGCGGTTCCAAATCAGCCCCAGCATTTT
CDR3aa: CTSRNRVVPAVPNQPQHF

d_gene: NA
abundance: NA
j_gene: TRBJ2-7
v_gene: TRBV20-1
CDR3nt: TGCAGTGCTTATCAGTCTAAGGGGGAGCCACGGGAGCAGTACTTC
CDR3aa: CSAYQSKGEPREQYF

d_gene: TRBD2
abundance: many
j_gene: TRBJ2-3
v_gene: TRBV5-1
CDR3nt: TGCGCCAGCAGGAATCCATGGACTAGCGGGGGGACTAGCACAGATACGCAGTATTTT
CDR3aa: CASRNPWTSGGTSTDTQYF

d_gene: NA
abundance: NA
j_gene: TRBJ1-2
v_gene: TRBV6-5
CDR3nt: TGTGCCAGCGGTCAGGACAGAGCGAAAGGCTACACCTTC
CDR3aa: CASGQDRAKGYTF

d_gene: TRBD2
abundance: NA
j_gene: TRBJ2-7
v_gene: TRBV11-2
CDR3nt: TGTGCCAGCAGACACCCCGGGACTAACGGATACGAGGAGTACTTC
CDR3aa: CASRHPGTNGYEEYF

d_gene: NA
abundance: NA
j_gene: TRBJ1-1
v_gene: TRBV28
CDR3nt: TGTGCCAGCAGTAGTCCTAGGGAAGCTTTCTTT
CDR3aa: CASSSPREAFF